The sequence of this T cell receptor (beta chain) was determined in a study of T-cell memory formation after mild COVID-19. Study background: Largely, TCR clusters stayed within a single donor.

From the 5' RACE reads, TCRdb called clonotypes with MiXCR, one entry per CDR3 protein. The sample contains around 440,000 distinct CDR3 sequences, roughly 18% of which appear only once. Study results and limitations: Clones contracting across day 15 to 85 had a balanced CD4/CD8 profile; later expanding clones leaned CD4+. Pre-infection memory showed some responding clones, and this suggested that cross-reactive memory joined.

Note on this clonotype: Its antigen is still unknown.

This CDR3 has 17 residues. Trimming removed 0 bases from V and 1 base from J; junction bases left unmatched: 10. In germline, CDR1 is DFQATT, CDR2 SNEGSKA (reference sequence). V gene TRBV20-1 combines with J gene TRBJ2-5, with TRBD2 matching over 8 bases. This sequence originates from an adult woman who had mild COVID-19 (a few samples of this study predate the infection). Cell type and time point are not known. Sequenced sample: PBMCs or a T cell subset sorted from them (not recorded which). The CDR3 DNA reads as TGCAGTGCTAGAGACCGGGGGGGGACAACCGTCCAAGAGACCCAGTACTTC. It yields the protein CSARDRGGTTVQETQYF.